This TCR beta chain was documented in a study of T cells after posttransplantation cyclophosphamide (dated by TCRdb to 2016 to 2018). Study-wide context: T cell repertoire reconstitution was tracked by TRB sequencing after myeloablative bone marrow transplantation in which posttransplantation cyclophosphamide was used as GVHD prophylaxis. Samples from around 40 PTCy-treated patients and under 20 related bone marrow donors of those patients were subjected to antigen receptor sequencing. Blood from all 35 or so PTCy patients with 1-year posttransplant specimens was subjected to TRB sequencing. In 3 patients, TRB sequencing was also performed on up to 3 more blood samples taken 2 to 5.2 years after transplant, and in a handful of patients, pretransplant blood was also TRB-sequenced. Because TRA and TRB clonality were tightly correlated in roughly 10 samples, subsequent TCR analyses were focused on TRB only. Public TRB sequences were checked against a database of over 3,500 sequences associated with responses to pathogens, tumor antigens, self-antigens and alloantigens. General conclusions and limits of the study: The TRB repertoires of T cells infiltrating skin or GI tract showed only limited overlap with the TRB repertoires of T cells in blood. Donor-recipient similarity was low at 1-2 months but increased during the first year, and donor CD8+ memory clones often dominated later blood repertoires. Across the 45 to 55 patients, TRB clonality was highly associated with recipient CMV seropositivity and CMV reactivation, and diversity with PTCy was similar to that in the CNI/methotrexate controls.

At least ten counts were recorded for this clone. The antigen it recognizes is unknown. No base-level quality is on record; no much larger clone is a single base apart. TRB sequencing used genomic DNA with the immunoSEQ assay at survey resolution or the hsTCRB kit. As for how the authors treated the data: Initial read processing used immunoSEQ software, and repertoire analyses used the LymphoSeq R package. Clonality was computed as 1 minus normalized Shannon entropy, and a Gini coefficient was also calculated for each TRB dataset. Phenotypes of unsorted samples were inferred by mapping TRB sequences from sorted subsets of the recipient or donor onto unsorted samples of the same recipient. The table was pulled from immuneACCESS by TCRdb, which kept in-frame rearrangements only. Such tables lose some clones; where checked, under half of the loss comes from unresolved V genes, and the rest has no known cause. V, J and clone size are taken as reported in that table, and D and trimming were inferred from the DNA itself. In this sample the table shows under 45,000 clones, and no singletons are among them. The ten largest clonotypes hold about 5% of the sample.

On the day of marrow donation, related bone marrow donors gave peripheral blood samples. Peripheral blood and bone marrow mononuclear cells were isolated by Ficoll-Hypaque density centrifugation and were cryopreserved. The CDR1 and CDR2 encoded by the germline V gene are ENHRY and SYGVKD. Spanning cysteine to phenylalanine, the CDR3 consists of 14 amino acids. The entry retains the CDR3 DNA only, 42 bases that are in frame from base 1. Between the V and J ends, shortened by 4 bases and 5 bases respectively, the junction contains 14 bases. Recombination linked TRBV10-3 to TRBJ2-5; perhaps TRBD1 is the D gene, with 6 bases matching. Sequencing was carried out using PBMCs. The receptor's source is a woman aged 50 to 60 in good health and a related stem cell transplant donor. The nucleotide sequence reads TGTGCCATCAGTGGGCCAGGGGCGCGGGAGACCCAGTACTTC. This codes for CAISGPGARETQYF.